The T cell receptor (beta chain) under discussion was sequenced for a study of blood T cells in healthy people across ages. General study results and limits: Diversity of TCR beta per million T cells declined in a roughly linear way with age. Aged donors had fewer naive CD4+ cells and lower diversity than long-lived donors.

This clonotype was counted many times. Its antigen remains unknown. For the second PCR, which ran for about 6 to 11 cycles, a sample-barcoded 5' primer and a J-beta primer mix were used. One entry per CDR3 protein results from TCRdb running MiXCR on the 5' RACE reads. The sample carries roughly 1.4 million distinct CDR3 sequences, approximately 59% recorded once. Isolated PBMCs totaled at least 6.5 million in each sample. V dropped 6 bases and J dropped 7; count of bases not matched to a gene: 4. Germline assignment: CDR1 SQVTM and CDR2 ANQGSEA. CDR3 length: 12 amino acids. This sequence joins TRBV29-1 and TRBJ2-1, with 9 positions matching TRBD1. The sample comprised blood. The receptor was derived from a man younger than 35 in good health. The CDR3, as DNA: TGCAGCGTAGACAGGGGGGGTAATGAGCAGTTCTTC. Encoded protein: CSVDRGGNEQFF.